This passage covers 22 T cell receptor beta chains from one sample sequenced in a study of T cell responses to AZD1222 COVID-19 vaccine. Produced via immunoSEQ multiplex PCR; TCRdb's table is partial and in-frame only. The data show 120,000 to 150,000 clones, with around 91% seen just once and roughly 9.9% held by the top ten. The material was peripheral blood, obtained 28 days after the second AZD1222 dose. Receptors were obtained from an adult who received the AZD1222 COVID-19 vaccine.

This clone has only one observation. The rearrangement uses TRBV5-1 and TRBJ1-5; D is ambiguous. Germline CDR1 reads SGHRS; CDR2 reads YFSETQ. Trimming cost V 0 bases and J 5 bases, with 9 bases left between them. The CDR3 loop spans 14 amino acids. The CDR3 loop is CASSLALGDQPQHF. The CDR3 region has the DNA TGCGCCAGCAGCTTGGCCCTCGGGGATCAGCCCCAGCATTTT.

For the CDR3, the DNA is TGTGCCATCAGGAAGCTCGGGCTAGCGGGGAACACCGGGGAGCTGTTTTTT. Protein sequence: CAIRKLGLAGNTGELFF. The V call is TRBV10-3, the J call TRBJ2-2; 8 bases are shared with TRBD2. This CDR3 region has 17 residues. Germline CDR1 and CDR2: ENHRY and SYGVKD. V shed 6 bases, J shed 1 base, and the junction held 10 bases outside the gene matches.

Remarks on this clone: One end of the junction varies from germline; a read error may be responsible. The V and J genes are TRBV2 and TRBJ1-4; tentative D call: TRBD1 (6 bases). This CDR3 is built from 15 residues. Germline CDR1 reads SNHLY; CDR2 reads FYNNEI. The CDR3 DNA reads as TGTGCCAGCAGCGAAGCAAGAACTCTAGGGGGAAGCCTGTTTTTT. This gives the protein CASSEARTLGGSLFF.

This chain uses TRBV6-1 with TRBJ2-7, with D unresolved. This CDR3 region has 14 residues. V shed 0 bases and J shed 1 base, with 7 bases lying between them. Germline CDR1 and CDR2: MNHNS and SASEGT. CDR3 sequence: CASSEASLSYEQYF. In DNA, the CDR3 is TGTGCCAGCAGTGAAGCCAGTCTTTCCTACGAGCAGTACTTC.

The CDR3 loop is CASSPGTAKSSPLHF. CDR3 nucleotide sequence: TGTGCCAGCTCACCCGGGACGGCCAAGAGTTCACCCCTCCACTTT. The gene calls are TRBV18 and TRBJ1-6, with D possibly being TRBD1 (5 bases). Trimming stripped 3 bases from V and 9 bases from J, with 15 bases between. Germline V CDR1 and CDR2: KGHSH, LQKENI. The CDR3 has 15 amino acids.

J is TRBJ1-1 and V is TRBV7-2, with 7 bases identical to TRBD1. This CDR3 contains 13 residues. Looked up from germline, CDR1 is SGHTA and CDR2 is FQGNSA. V was pared by 5 bases and J by 3 bases, with 3 bases of the junction left unmatched. The CDR3 region is CASSLTGDTEAFF. In nucleotides, the CDR3 is TGTGCCAGCAGCCTTACAGGGGACACTGAAGCTTTCTTT. Looking up the rest from reference TRBV7-2 and TRBJ1-1 gives the full variable domain: GAGVSQSPSNKVTEKGKDVELRCDPISGHTALYWYRQSLGQGLEFLIYFQGNSAPDKSGLPSDRFSAERTGGSVSTLTIQRTQQEDSAVYLCASSLTGDTEAFFGQGTRLTVV.

The chain combines TRBV27 with TRBJ2-7; D is perhaps TRBD1 (5 bases). The CDR3 consists of 15 residues. The germline V gene encodes CDR1 MNHEY and CDR2 SMNVEV (reference sequence). V dropped 0 bases and J dropped 3 bases, with 12 bases sitting between them. The CDR3 reads CASSLSPREHYEQYF. The CDR3 nucleotides read TGTGCCAGCAGTTTATCCCCCAGGGAACACTACGAGCAGTACTTC.

This chain uses TRBV19 with TRBJ1-1, with 9 bases aligning to TRBD1. CDR1 is LNHDA, CDR2 SQIVND, per germline (reference sequence). This CDR3 is built from 16 residues. The J segment lost 9 bases and the V segment lost 5 bases, leaving 16 bases of the junction unmatched. CDR3 in amino acids: CASSPIPGRDRAKAFF. CDR3 coding DNA: TGTGCCAGTAGTCCCATACCTGGTCGGGACAGGGCAAAAGCTTTCTTT.

The rearrangement joins TRBV19 to TRBJ1-2, with D unresolved. Between the trimmed V and J ends, which lost 5 bases and 7 bases, there was a span of 20 bases. CDR3 length equals 15 residues. The germline gives CDR1 LNHDA, CDR2 SQIVND (reference sequence). The CDR3 protein is CASSPFSKPESGYTF. CDR3 in DNA: TGTGCCAGTAGTCCCTTTTCGAAGCCTGAGAGTGGCTACACCTTC.

This chain uses TRBV2 with TRBJ1-4; TRBD1 might be the D (6 bases). Trimming shortened V by 4 bases and J by 5 bases, and 23 bases separated the two germline ends. This CDR3 has 18 amino acids. Germline loops: CDR1 SNHLY, CDR2 FYNNEI. CDR3 sequence: CASSGWGTPARGNEKLFF. CDR3 DNA sequence: TGTGCCAGCAGTGGGTGGGGTACCCCTGCCAGGGGAAATGAAAAACTGTTTTTT.

The rearrangement uses TRBV30 and TRBJ1-1, with 11 bases fitting TRBD1. This CDR3 spans 12 amino acids. The junction had 2 bases not matched to a gene; V was cut back by 0 bases and J by 11 bases. Germline V CDR1 and CDR2: GTSNPN, SVGIG (reference sequence). The CDR3 protein is CAWSVGTGGAFF. DNA for the CDR3: TGTGCCTGGAGTGTCGGGACAGGGGGGGCTTTCTTT.

This chain joins TRBV6-5 and TRBJ2-2; a weak D match, TRBD2 (6 bases). V was trimmed by 5 bases and J by 1 base, leaving 11 bases between them. The CDR3 sequence is 15 residues long. Germline V CDR1 and CDR2: MNHEY, SVGAGI. For the CDR3, the DNA is TGTGCCAGCAGTCCTAGCGTACAGAACACCGGGGAGCTGTTTTTT. This encodes CASSPSVQNTGELFF.

V and J are TRBV3-1 (or the pseudogene TRBV3-2) and TRBJ2-2; possibly TRBD1 for D (6 bases). CDR3 length: 15 residues. The germline CDR1 and CDR2 sequences are LGHDT and YNNKEL (reference sequence). The V gene lost 6 bases and the J gene lost 5 bases, with 16 bases spanning the gap. CDR3 sequence: CASSPVQGSTGELFF. CDR3 sequence (DNA): TGTGCCAGCAGTCCGGTACAGGGTTCAACCGGGGAGCTGTTTTTT.

This clone was seen once. V is TRBV2 and J is TRBJ2-3, with 14 bases lining up with TRBD2. Germline V gene sequence: CDR1 SNHLY, CDR2 FYNNEI. This CDR3 has 19 amino acids. V dropped 4 bases and J dropped 1; count of bases not matched to a gene: 10. CDR3 nucleotides: TGTGCCAGCAGTGTGCTCGGACTAGCGGGAGGAGCGGGCACAGATACGCAGTATTTT. Translating it yields CASSVLGLAGGAGTDTQYF.

V usage is TRBV7-2 and J usage is TRBJ1-1, with D unresolved. Trimming took off 2 bases at V and 0 bases at J, with 22 bases between the two ends. Germline-derived CDR1 and CDR2 are SGHTA and FQGNSA. The length of the CDR3 is 19 residues. CDR3 amino acids: CASSLRIGKSLDLNTEAFF. The DNA of the CDR3 is TGTGCCAGCAGCTTAAGAATTGGGAAATCGTTAGATCTGAACACTGAAGCTTTCTTT.

The chain joins TRBV7-3 to TRBJ2-2; TRBD2 matches 10 bases. Trimming took 2 bases from V and 3 from J; bases not matched to a gene: 6. The length of the CDR3 is 17 residues. Germline CDR1 reads SGHTA; CDR2 reads FQGTGA. The CDR3 DNA reads TGTGCCAGCAGCTTAGGGGGGACTAGCGAAGACACCGGGGAGCTGTTTTTT. Translated: CASSLGGTSEDTGELFF.

The chain is built from TRBV2 and TRBJ1-3, with 7 bases that match TRBD1. Germline lookup yields CDR1 SNHLY and CDR2 FYNNEI. With 8 bases clipped from V and 0 bases from J, the junction kept 4 bases outside the gene matches. The CDR3 has 14 residues. The CDR3 sequence: CASGGTVSGNTIYF. CDR3 in DNA: TGTGCCAGCGGAGGGACAGTCTCTGGAAACACCATATATTTT.

The chain links TRBV5-1 to TRBJ2-7, with TRBD1 matching 9 bases. CDR1 SGHRS and CDR2 YFSETQ come from the germline V gene. The CDR3 has 14 residues. The V segment lost 1 base and the J segment 6 bases; nucleotides outside the gene matches: 5. Here the CDR3 reads CASSLQTGGSEQYF. The CDR3 DNA reads TGCGCCAGCAGCTTGCAGACAGGGGGGTCCGAGCAGTACTTC.

The J gene is TRBJ1-1, the V gene TRBV15; D unresolved. The V gene's germline CDR1 is LNHNV and CDR2 YYDKDF (reference sequence). The CDR3 is made up of 12 amino acids. V lost 9 bases to trimming and J lost 7 bases, with 15 bases between them. The DNA for the CDR3 is TGTGCCACGGCATCCGAAGGAGGTGAAGCTTTCTTT. This codes for CATASEGGEAFF.

The chain has TRBV6-1 and TRBJ2-5; D might be TRBD2 (7 bases). CDR1 is MNHNS, CDR2 SASEGT, per germline. CDR3 length equals 16 residues. The V end was cut by 4 bases, the J end by 0 bases, with 15 bases between. The CDR3 nucleotides read TGTGCCAGCAGTGTCCGGGGGGCCCCGAACCAAGAGACCCAGTACTTC. Translation: CASSVRGAPNQETQYF.

The rearrangement links TRBV14 to TRBJ2-3; D is ambiguous. The CDR3 length is 14 residues. V shed 1 base and J shed 0 bases, with 5 bases lying between them. Germline V gives CDR1 SGHDN, CDR2 FVKESK. Written as DNA, the CDR3 is TGTGCCAGCAGCCAAGGGTTTAGCACAGATACGCAGTATTTT. The encoded protein is CASSQGFSTDTQYF.

J is TRBJ1-6 and V is TRBV5-4, with D possibly TRBD1 on 5 matching bases. Per the germline V gene, CDR1 is SGHNT and CDR2 is YYREEE (reference sequence). V shed 3 bases and J shed 7 bases, with 14 bases lying between them. The CDR3 extends over 15 amino acids. CDR3 residues: CASSSQGPVNSPLHF. CDR3 sequence (DNA): TGTGCCAGCAGCTCTCAGGGTCCGGTCAATTCACCCCTCCACTTT.